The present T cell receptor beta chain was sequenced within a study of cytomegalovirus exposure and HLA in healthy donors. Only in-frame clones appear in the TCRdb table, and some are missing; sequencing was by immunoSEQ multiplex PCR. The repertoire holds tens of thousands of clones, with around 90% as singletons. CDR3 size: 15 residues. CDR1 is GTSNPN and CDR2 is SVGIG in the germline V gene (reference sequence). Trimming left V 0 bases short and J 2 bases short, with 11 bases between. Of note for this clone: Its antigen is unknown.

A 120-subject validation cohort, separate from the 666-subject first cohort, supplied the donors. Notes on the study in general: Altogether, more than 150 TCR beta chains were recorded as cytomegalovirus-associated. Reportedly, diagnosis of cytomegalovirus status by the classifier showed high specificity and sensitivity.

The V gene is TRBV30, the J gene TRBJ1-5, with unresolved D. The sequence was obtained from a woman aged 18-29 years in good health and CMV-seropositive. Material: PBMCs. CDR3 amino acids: CAWSVSQFGNQPQHF. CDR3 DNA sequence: TGTGCCTGGAGTGTAAGTCAGTTTGGCAATCAGCCCCAGCATTTT. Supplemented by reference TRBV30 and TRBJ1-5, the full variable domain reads SQTIHQWPATLVQPVGSPLSLECTVEGTSNPNLYWYRQAAGRGLQLLFYSVGIGQISSEVPQNLSASRPQDRQFILSSKKLLLSDSGFYLCAWSVSQFGNQPQHFGDGTRLSIL.